The source of this T cell receptor (beta chain) is a study of shared clonotypes between healthy human individuals. The material for each subset, its genomic DNA, was split evenly across several immunoSEQ plates. The data were produced by immunoSEQ multiplex PCR, yet TCRdb's version contains in-frame clones alone and is incomplete. Of about 960,000 clones in the sample, about 80% were seen once. The CDR3 contains 17 residues. The V gene's germline CDR1 is SGDLS and CDR2 YYNGEE. The V and J ends lost 3 bases and 0 bases, in that order; junction bases with no gene match: 7. This receptor was taken from a man aged 18 to 30 in good health. The specimen was memory CD4+ T cells sorted from blood. As for subset: CD45RA-negative fraction. The chain couples TRBV9 to TRBJ2-1; 9 bases are a match to TRBD1. The chain's CDR3 is CASSGPGTGISYNEQFF. DNA of the CDR3: TGTGCCAGCAGCGGACCCGGGACAGGGATCTCCTACAATGAGCAGTTCTTC.